Below, one T cell receptor beta chain is given with its context. This table comes from immunoSEQ multiplex PCR, and its TCRdb copy is limited to in-frame clones, with some not included. The table records 45,000 to 65,000 clones, around four fifths of them present only once. The record originates from a study of blood T cell repertoires in COVID-19. Seattle patient enrollment occurred during active infection, with longitudinal follow-up thereafter. This CDR3 contains 16 residues. Germline V gene lookup returns CDR1 SGHTS and CDR2 YDEGEE. V was pared by 4 bases and J by 2 bases, with 7 bases of the junction left unmatched.

The receptor comes from a man between 25 and 39 years old with COVID-19, enrolled during active disease. The sequenced sample was peripheral blood. This chain links TRBV5-8 with TRBJ2-5; 11 bases are shared with TRBD2. In nucleotides, the CDR3 is TGTGCCAGCAGCCCGGGGACTAGCGGTGGGCAAGAGACCCAGTACTTC. Translated, it gives CASSPGTSGGQETQYF.